This TCR beta chain was identified in a study of cytomegalovirus exposure and HLA in healthy donors. The overall study: A prior study identified just under 120 million unique TCR beta sequences from 200 million or so T cells.

Healthy bone marrow donors made up the donor group. Study outcomes and limitations: A later analysis reportedly identified an Asian-associated ancestry cluster as carrying fewer N-insertions than the roughly 700-donor mean. In vitro experiments confirmed that three CMV-associated chains were specific for CMV antigens.

Concerning this clone: Antigen specificity is unknown.

PCR primers comprised 60 Vbeta and 13 Jbeta primers. Data came from immunoSEQ multiplex PCR; TCRdb stores just in-frame clones and leaves some out. This table has 150,000 to 200,000 clones, roughly 80% appearing once. This sequence originates from a man in his thirties or forties in good health and CMV-seropositive. The specimen sequenced was PBMCs.

This CDR3 reads CASSLAGGPAYEQYF. Here the CDR3 DNA reads TGTGCCAGCAGCTTAGCGGGGGGGCCGGCCTACGAGCAGTACTTC. The V and J genes are TRBV7-2 and TRBJ2-7; possibly TRBD2 for D (7 bases). CDR1 is SGHTA and CDR2 is FQGNSA in the germline V gene. The V gene lost 0 bases and the J gene lost 2 bases, with 11 bases spanning the gap. This CDR3 is built from 15 residues.